Below, 10 T cell receptor beta chains from the same sample are listed, as sequenced in a study of memory CD4+ T cells and cytomegalovirus serostatus. The sort gate was single viable CD3+CD4+CD8-CD45RO+ cells for memory CD4+ T cells. This table comes from immunoSEQ multiplex PCR, and its TCRdb copy is limited to in-frame clones, with some not included. The sample has 61,000 or so clones, roughly 80% seen once. Sequencing input: memory CD4+ T cells from blood. Receptor source: an adult in good health and CMV-seronegative. Some clones in this sample may be carry-over from other donors' samples.

The V call is TRBV7-2, the J call TRBJ2-7; 7 nucleotides agree with TRBD1. Germline loops: CDR1 SGHTA, CDR2 FQGNSA. Trimming cost V 5 bases and J 4 bases; bases outside gene matches: 8. The CDR3 length is 14 residues. The chain's CDR3 is CASSQTGTDYEQYF. CDR3 bases: TGTGCCAGCAGCCAGACAGGGACAGATTACGAGCAGTACTTC. Combining the CDR3 with reference TRBV7-2 and TRBJ2-7 gives the whole variable domain GAGVSQSPSNKVTEKGKDVELRCDPISGHTALYWYRQSLGQGLEFLIYFQGNSAPDKSGLPSDRFSAERTGGSVSTLTIQRTQQEDSAVYLCASSQTGTDYEQYFGPGTRLTVT.

J is TRBJ1-5 and V is TRBV5-1, with TRBD1 matching over 12 bases. Germline CDR1 is SGHRS and CDR2 is YFSETQ. This CDR3 has 15 residues. Unmatched junction bases numbered 6, after V lost 1 base and J lost 10 bases. The CDR3 loop reads CASSLRGTGGDPQHF. The CDR3, as DNA: TGCGCCAGCAGCTTGAGGGGGACAGGGGGCGACCCCCAGCATTTT.

This clone was recorded a few times. The V and J genes are TRBV6-5 and TRBJ1-1; 8 nucleotides match TRBD1. The CDR3 is 15 amino acids. J was trimmed by 0 bases and V by 7 bases; bases with no gene match: 7. From germline, CDR1 is MNHEY and CDR2 SVGAGI. In DNA, the CDR3 is TGTGCCAGCAAACTACAGGGGGTCGTGAACACTGAAGCTTTCTTT. Encoded protein: CASKLQGVVNTEAFF.

In this sample, this clone turned up a few times. The chain couples TRBV30 to TRBJ2-1; D ambiguous. Trimming removed 4 bases from V and 12 bases from J, with 22 bases in between. This CDR3 contains 14 residues. Germline V lookup: CDR1 GTSNPN, CDR2 SVGIG (reference sequence). The CDR3 coding sequence is TGTGCCTGGAATAGTTTACCTTCCCGGATATCGCAGTTCTTC. It codes for CAWNSLPSRISQFF.

The sample holds a few counts of this clone. J is TRBJ1-2 and V is TRBV20-1; 7 positions agree with TRBD1. The CDR3 covers 10 residues. J was trimmed by 11 bases and V by 3 bases; bases with no gene match: 3. Germline CDR1 DFQATT, CDR2 SNEGSKA (reference sequence). The CDR3: CSASFRGYTF. CDR3 coding DNA: TGCAGTGCTAGTTTCAGGGGGTACACCTTC.

The gene calls are TRBV4-1 and TRBJ2-1; 7 bases line up with TRBD2. The CDR3 extends over 17 amino acids. J gave up 4 bases and V 1 base, and 10 bases lay outside the gene matches. Germline CDR1 is MGHRA and CDR2 is YSYEKL. Here the CDR3 DNA reads TGCGCCAGCAGCCAAGTTGATCTGGGACTAACTTACAATGAGCAGTTCTTC. This translates into CASSQVDLGLTYNEQFF.

The chain employs TRBV25-1 and TRBJ1-4; D not certain. V was shortened by 3 bases and J by 8 bases, with 13 bases between the two germline ends. Per the germline V gene, CDR1 is MGHDK and CDR2 is SYGVNS. This CDR3 has 14 residues. CDR3 residues: CASSDPLRKEKLFF. CDR3 DNA: TGTGCCAGCAGTGACCCTTTGAGAAAGGAAAAACTGTTTTTT. Filled out from reference TRBV25-1 and TRBJ1-4, the complete variable domain reads EADIYQTPRYLVIGTGKKITLECSQTMGHDKMYWYQQDPGMELHLIHYSYGVNSTEKGDLSSESTVSRIRTEHFPLTLESARPSHTSQYLCASSDPLRKEKLFFGSGTQLSVL.

The chain carries TRBV11-2 and TRBJ2-7, with 9 bases fitting TRBD1. The CDR3 consists of 16 residues. Germline trimming cut 5 bases from V and 6 bases from J; bases unmatched to any gene: 14. In germline, CDR1 is SGHAT, CDR2 FQNNGV. CDR3 loop: CASSPRGTGFGSEQYF. CDR3 DNA sequence: TGTGCCAGCAGCCCCCGGGGGACAGGGTTTGGCAGCGAGCAGTACTTC. Together with reference TRBV11-2 and TRBJ2-7, the CDR3 gives the full variable domain: EAGVAQSPRYKIIEKRQSVAFWCNPISGHATLYWYQQILGQGPKLLIQFQNNGVVDDSQLPKDRFSAERLKGVDSTLKIQPAKLEDSAVYLCASSPRGTGFGSEQYFGPGTRLTVT.

V and J are TRBV28 and TRBJ1-4; 12 nucleotides align to TRBD1. The CDR3 runs 15 residues. Germline V CDR1 and CDR2: MDHEN, SYDVKM. With V trimmed by 6 bases and J by 12 bases, 11 bases remained unmatched. The CDR3 loop is CASRGPGQGAVELFF. CDR3 nucleotides: TGTGCCAGCAGGGGACCGGGACAGGGGGCTGTAGAACTGTTTTTT. Full variable domain (missing parts from reference TRBV28 and TRBJ1-4): DVKVTQSSRYLVKRTGEKVFLECVQDMDHENMFWYRQDPGLGLRLIYFSYDVKMKEKGDIPEGYSVSREKKERFSLILESASTNQTSMYLCASRGPGQGAVELFFGSGTQLSVL.

V gene TRBV6-5 combines with J gene TRBJ1-4; D is perhaps TRBD1 (5 bases). The CDR3 has 15 amino acids. Trimming stripped 4 bases from V and 3 bases from J, with 12 bases between. Germline assignment: CDR1 MNHEY and CDR2 SVGAGI. The CDR3 sequence: CASSFYTGPNEKLFF. As DNA, the CDR3 is TGTGCCAGCAGTTTCTACACAGGCCCTAATGAAAAACTGTTTTTT.